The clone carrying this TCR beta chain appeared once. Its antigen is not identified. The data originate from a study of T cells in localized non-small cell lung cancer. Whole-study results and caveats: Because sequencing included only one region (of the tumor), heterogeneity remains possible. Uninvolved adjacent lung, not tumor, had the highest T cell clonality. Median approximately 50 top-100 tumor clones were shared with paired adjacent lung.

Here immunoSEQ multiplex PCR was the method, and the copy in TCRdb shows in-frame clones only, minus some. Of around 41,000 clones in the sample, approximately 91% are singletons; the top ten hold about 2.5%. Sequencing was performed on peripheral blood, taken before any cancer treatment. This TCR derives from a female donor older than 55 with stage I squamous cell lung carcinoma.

The CDR3 loop reads CASSHEGEGWSGYTF. CDR3 nucleotide sequence: TGCGCCAGCAGCCATGAAGGGGAGGGATGGAGCGGCTACACCTTC. The V call is TRBV4-3, the J call TRBJ1-2; a weak D match, TRBD1 (5 bases). Germline CDR1 reads LGHNA; CDR2 reads YSLEER. V lost 3 bases, J lost 8 bases, and 19 bases lay in between. This CDR3 is built from 15 residues.